This T cell receptor beta chain was recovered during a study of beta chain features in type 1 diabetes (dated by TCRdb to 2016 to 2019). With regard to the full study: Mean age, gender distribution, total cell number and subset yield did not differ between patients and healthy donors. A total of over 95,000,000 sorted cells were examined across all samples, and RNA yield correlated strongly with the number of cells per subset. In the study, recently diagnosed type 1 diabetes patients and matched healthy donors were compared on the TCRB repertoires of their sorted circulating CD4+ T cell subsets. Regulatory and stem cell-like memory subsets were isolated from only 8 patients and about 8 healthy donors, whereas naive and central memory subsets came from all 28 donors. Points the paper makes about the study in general: Only small numbers of individuals were included in the HLA sub-analyses, which left unresolved whether HLA type had any influence on TCRB rearrangement. Sequencing cDNA rather than genomic DNA could over-represent highly expressing activated cells, although activation and CD3 levels did not differ between groups. A moderate but significant shortening of TCRB CDR3 length was observed in type 1 diabetes patients in all four CD4+ subsets. At VDJ recombination sites, patients with type 1 diabetes made fewer insertions and deleted more nucleotides, a pattern implying thymic rearrangement abnormalities. PCR might favor shorter templates, but patient and control samples were amplified and corrected together, so any skew would affect both groups equally. Naive, central memory and regulatory TCRB repertoires appeared more similar among patients than among healthy donors.

As to this clone: Its recognized antigen is unknown. Base qualities are not at hand, and no much larger clone is one base apart.

Each donor gave one peripheral blood draw, about 110 mL on average, collected into heparinised tubes. Using a panel that included CD45RO, CCR7, CD25, CD127, CD95 and CD27, naive, central memory, regulatory and stem cell-like memory CD4+ T cells were sorted on a BD FACSAria II. All sorted populations exceeded 95% purity. PBMCs were isolated right away by Lymphoprep density gradient centrifugation and were stained directly, without culture. To minimize batch effects, samples were stained and sorted in pairs, one healthy donor with one patient per experiment. V drops 5 bases and J drops 5 bases, leaving 22 bases in between. CDR3 length: 16 amino acids, cysteine to phenylalanine. Of all the DNA, just the CDR3 is kept, 48 bases in frame from base 1. Looking up the germline V gene yields CDR1 KGHSH and CDR2 LQKENI. The entire isolated RNA was reverse transcribed using the High Capacity cDNA Reverse Transcription Kit, and thus expressed TCRB transcripts were sequenced. Deep immunoSEQ sequencing was applied to naive, central memory and regulatory T cell samples, giving an average of roughly 3.5 million total reads per sample. After sorted cells were lysed in RLT buffer, RNA was extracted with DNase-treated RNeasy Micro or Mini kits, with the choice depending on cell number. Each cell subset was processed on its own to prevent cross-contamination, while patient and healthy donor samples were processed together. Using the immunoSEQ multiplex PCR, TCRB sequences were amplified from cDNA into 87-bp fragments spanning the CDR3 region. Amplicons were sequenced on the Illumina HiSeq platform. In the authors' own workflow: PCR bias was corrected computationally using synthetic template baselines, and reads within Hamming distance 2 were collapsed, with unmergeable singletons discarded. Reads were aligned to IMGT to assign V, D and J genes, CDR3 length, and insertions or deletions at six rearrangement sites. Within each subset, clonotype counts were normalized to the number of sorted cells before true diversity and Gini coefficients were calculated with the tcR R package. The overlap coefficient, calculated on TCRB nucleotide sequences, was used to measure repertoire sharing. TCRdb obtained this table from immuneACCESS and retained in-frame rearrangements with V and J assigned. These tables miss some clones; where compared with another copy, unresolved V genes account for less than half of the shortfall, and the remainder is unexplained. V, J and clone size were drawn from that table, and D and trimming were deduced from the DNA. This sample is represented by under 50,000 clones; just over 50% of them were singletons. About 2.1% of the sample belongs to the ten largest clones.

Material: Tregs from blood. The meaning of the sample's cell subset or site label: regulatory CD4+ T cells. This sequence uses TRBV18 and TRBJ2-7; D gene: possibly TRBD2, on 5 matching bases. The origin of this receptor is a woman younger than 35 in good health. The nucleotide sequence is TGTGCCAGCTCAGCACGACACTGGCCCTCGAGGGACGAGCAGTACTTC. The resulting protein is CASSARHWPSRDEQYF.